The clone carrying this T cell receptor (beta chain) showed up just a few times. Its antigen is unidentified. CDR3 length: 18 residues. In germline, CDR1 is MGHRA, CDR2 YSYEKL. Germline trimming cut 1 base from V and 8 bases from J; bases unmatched to any gene: 13. These data belong to a study of CD8 T cells in ankylosing spondylitis. Study-wide results and limits: A TCR beta motif of several highly homologous variants appeared characteristic of ankylosing spondylitis blood. It was reported that disease-linked clones were significantly enriched in matched ankylosing spondylitis synovial fluid.

Molecular-barcoded quantitative 5'-RACE produced these TCR beta libraries. TCRdb called the 5' RACE reads again in MiXCR, with one record for every CDR3 protein. The table has 250,000 to 350,000 distinct CDR3 sequences, roughly 20% seen once; the top ten hold roughly 7.4%. The TCR was taken from a male donor with ankylosing spondylitis or in good health (not recorded which). The rearrangement joins TRBV4-1 to TRBJ1-6, with 8 bases matching TRBD1. The sequenced sample consisted of blood, either unsorted or a sorted T cell fraction (not recorded which). CDR3 in amino acids: CASSQANLAGGSDSPLHF. The CDR3 nucleotides are TGCGCCAGCAGCCAAGCAAACCTGGCAGGGGGCTCTGATTCACCCCTCCACTTT.